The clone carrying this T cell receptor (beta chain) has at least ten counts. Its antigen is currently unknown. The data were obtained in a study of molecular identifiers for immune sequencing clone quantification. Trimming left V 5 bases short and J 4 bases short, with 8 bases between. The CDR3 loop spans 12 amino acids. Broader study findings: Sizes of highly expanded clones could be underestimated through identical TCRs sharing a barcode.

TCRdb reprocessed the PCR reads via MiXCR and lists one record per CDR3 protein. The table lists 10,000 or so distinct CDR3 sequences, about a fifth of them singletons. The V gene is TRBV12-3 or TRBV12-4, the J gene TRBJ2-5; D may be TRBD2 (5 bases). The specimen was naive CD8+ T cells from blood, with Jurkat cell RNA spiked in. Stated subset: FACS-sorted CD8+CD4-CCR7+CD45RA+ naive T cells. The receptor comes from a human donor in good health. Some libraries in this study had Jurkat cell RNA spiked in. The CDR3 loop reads CASSTAGETQYF. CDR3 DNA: TGTGCCAGCAGTACGGCGGGAGAGACCCAGTACTTC.